The 22 T cell receptor beta chains in this list originate from one sample, sequenced in a study of blood T cell repertoires in COVID-19. TCRdb keeps only in-frame clones here, not all; method: immunoSEQ multiplex PCR. This sample has about 96,000 clones; about 87% occur once, and the top ten carry about 4%. Material: peripheral blood. The receptors come from a human donor with COVID-19, enrolled during active disease. The donor label of this sample is uncertain.

V is TRBV5-5 and J is TRBJ1-1; no reliable D call. The germline CDR1 and CDR2 sequences are SGHKS and YYEKEE (reference sequence). The CDR3 runs 13 residues. V was clipped by 2 bases and J by 6 bases, with 11 bases between them. The CDR3 nucleotides are TGTGCCAGCAGCTTCGGGTTGGCACCTGAAGCTTTCTTT. Protein: CASSFGLAPEAFF.

CDR3 residues: CASSEGEGKLYGYTF. CDR3 nucleotide sequence: TGTGCCAGCAGTGAAGGGGAGGGTAAACTCTATGGCTACACCTTC. The rearrangement links TRBV6-4 to TRBJ1-2; D perhaps matches TRBD1 (5 bases). The V and J ends lost 3 bases and 4 bases respectively, with 15 bases between them. Germline CDR1 and CDR2: MRHNA and SNTAGT. The CDR3 loop spans 15 amino acids.

This chain connects TRBV4-2 to TRBJ1-3, with 9 nucleotides matching TRBD1. Germline V gives CDR1 LGHNA, CDR2 YNFKEQ. The CDR3 length is 15 residues. J gave up 4 bases and V 1 base, and 2 bases lay outside the gene matches. The CDR3 region is CASSQGDREGNTIYF. The CDR3 DNA is TGTGCCAGCAGCCAAGGGGACAGGGAGGGAAACACCATATATTTT.

This clone showed up just a few times. The chain employs TRBV7-9 and TRBJ1-6; possibly TRBD1 for D (6 bases). CDR1 and CDR2 (germline): SEHNR, FQNEAQ (reference sequence). The CDR3 length is 15 residues. Trimming took 5 bases from V and 10 from J, leaving 18 bases between them. Here the CDR3 reads CASSPQPRQDSPLHF. The DNA of the CDR3 is TGTGCCAGCAGCCCCCAACCTCGACAGGACTCACCCCTCCACTTT.

The CDR3 is CASSEFGTGILEQYF. Written as DNA, the CDR3 is TGTGCCAGCAGTGAATTTGGGACAGGGATACTCGAGCAGTACTTC. The chain joins TRBV6-1 to TRBJ2-7; 9 bases line up with TRBD1. CDR1 is MNHNS and CDR2 is SASEGT in the germline V gene. The CDR3 contains 15 residues. Trimming cost V 2 bases and J 6 bases; bases outside gene matches: 8.

This rearrangement joins TRBV28 to TRBJ1-5; 9 bases map to TRBD1. Trimming at V came to 5 bases and at J to 5 bases, leaving 10 bases not matched to a gene. The CDR3 runs 16 residues. The germline V gene encodes CDR1 MDHEN and CDR2 SYDVKM. CDR3 protein: CASSIVGTGYHQPQHF. CDR3 coding DNA: TGTGCCAGCAGTATTGTCGGGACAGGGTACCATCAGCCCCAGCATTTT. The full variable domain, rest sourced from reference TRBV28 and TRBJ1-5, is DVKVTQSSRYLVKRTGEKVFLECVQDMDHENMFWYRQDPGLGLRLIYFSYDVKMKEKGDIPEGYSVSREKKERFSLILESASTNQTSMYLCASSIVGTGYHQPQHFGDGTRLSIL.

The genes are TRBV5-1 and TRBJ2-1, with 13 nucleotides matching TRBD2. Germline-derived CDR1 and CDR2 are SGHRS and YFSETQ. J was trimmed by 7 bases and V by 3 bases; bases with no gene match: 10. CDR3 length: 17 residues. The CDR3 DNA follows: TGCGCCAGCAGCTCCGGGACTAGCGGGACCTTCGGGAATGAGCAGTTCTTC. This codes for CASSSGTSGTFGNEQFF.

The chain combines TRBV6-5 with TRBJ1-2, with D maybe TRBD1 (6 bases). Between the trimmed V and J ends, which lost 4 bases and 4 bases, there was a span of 13 bases. The CDR3 contains 14 residues. Germline loops: CDR1 MNHEY, CDR2 SVGAGI. In DNA, the CDR3 is TGTGCCAGCAGTTTCGGGGAAGGGGGCTATGGCTACACCTTC. It codes for CASSFGEGGYGYTF.

This clone occurred once. J is TRBJ1-4 and V is TRBV10-2; a weak D match, TRBD1 (6 bases). V was trimmed by 3 bases and J by 7 bases, leaving 9 bases between them. Germline V gene data show CDR1 as WSHSY and CDR2 as SAAADI. The CDR3 length is 13 residues. The CDR3: CASSDTGLEKLFF. The CDR3 DNA reads as TGCGCCAGCAGTGATACAGGGCTTGAAAAACTGTTTTTT.

The genes are TRBV10-3 and TRBJ1-2; D gene uncertain. The CDR3 spans 13 residues. With 10 bases removed from V and 3 bases from J, the gap between germline ends came to 15 bases. CDR1 and CDR2 from the germline V gene are ENHRY and SYGVKD. In DNA, the CDR3 is TGTGCCACCAACCCCCGAAGAGACTATGGCTACACCTTC. Its protein product is CATNPRRDYGYTF.

This chain joins TRBV4-2 and TRBJ2-5; D is undetermined. V dropped 0 bases and J dropped 4 bases, with 3 bases sitting between them. Germline CDR1 reads LGHNA; CDR2 reads YNFKEQ. The CDR3 contains 12 residues. CDR3: CASSQDVETQYF. The CDR3 DNA reads as TGTGCCAGCAGCCAAGACGTAGAGACCCAGTACTTC.

This clone is labeled medium-sized. V and J are TRBV2 and TRBJ1-1; perhaps TRBD1 as D (5 bases). Germline V gene sequence: CDR1 SNHLY, CDR2 FYNNEI. The CDR3 runs to 16 residues. V was trimmed by 1 base and J by 4 bases, leaving 16 bases between them. The CDR3 reads CASSEEWGSGGTEAFF. The CDR3 bases are TGTGCCAGCAGTGAAGAGTGGGGCTCGGGAGGCACTGAAGCTTTCTTT.

Only one count was recorded for this clone. V gene TRBV6-6 combines with J gene TRBJ2-7, with 10 nucleotides matching TRBD1. CDR1 is MNHNY, CDR2 SVGAGI, per germline (reference sequence). Trimming at V came to 6 bases and at J to 4 bases, leaving 3 bases not matched to a gene. The CDR3 has 13 amino acids. CDR3: CASRGQGSYEQYF. Here the CDR3 DNA reads TGTGCCAGCAGGGGACAGGGGTCGTACGAGCAGTACTTC.

The chain recombines TRBV13 with TRBJ1-2, with a weak D call TRBD1 (6 bases). This CDR3 contains 12 residues. Germline CDR1 is PRHDT and CDR2 is FYEKMQ (reference sequence). Trimming removed 5 bases at V and 8 bases at J, with 12 bases between. CDR3 region: CASSNRVGGYTF. The CDR3 nucleotides read TGTGCCAGCAGCAACAGGGTCGGGGGCTACACCTTC.

The rearrangement joins TRBV19 to TRBJ1-2, with 9 bases aligning to TRBD1. CDR1 and CDR2 from the germline V gene are LNHDA and SQIVND (reference sequence). Trimming took 6 bases from V and 4 from J; bases not matched to a gene: 9. The CDR3 covers 15 residues. This CDR3 reads CASRTTGGLSYGYTF. The DNA of the CDR3 is TGTGCCAGTAGGACTACAGGGGGCCTTTCCTATGGCTACACCTTC.

The gene calls are TRBV10-3 and TRBJ2-1; 7 bases align to TRBD1. CDR3 size: 13 residues. Per germline, CDR1 ENHRY and CDR2 SYGVKD. The J segment lost 6 bases and the V segment lost 4 bases, leaving 3 bases of the junction unmatched. This CDR3 reads CAISGDSGNEQFF. In nucleotides, the CDR3 is TGTGCCATCAGTGGGGACAGTGGCAATGAGCAGTTCTTC.

This clone was recorded only once. CDR3 in amino acids: CASSLTSGGAKETQYF. The DNA of the CDR3 is TGTGCCAGCAGCTTGACTAGCGGGGGGGCCAAAGAGACCCAGTACTTC. V is TRBV11-1 and J is TRBJ2-5; 14 bases are a match to TRBD2. The V segment lost 3 bases and the J segment 3 bases; nucleotides outside the gene matches: 3. Germline CDR1 is SGHAT and CDR2 is FQDESV (reference sequence). The CDR3 has 16 amino acids. Full variable domain (outside the CDR3, taken from reference TRBV11-1 and TRBJ2-5): EAEVAQSPRYKITEKSQAVAFWCDPISGHATLYWYRQILGQGPELLVQFQDESVVDDSQLPKDRFSAERLKGVDSTLKIQPAELGDSAMYLCASSLTSGGAKETQYFGPGTRLLVL.

The genes are TRBV19 and TRBJ1-2; 9 bases line up with TRBD1. The V and J ends lost 5 bases and 4 bases, in that order; junction bases with no gene match: 8. The V gene's germline CDR1 is LNHDA and CDR2 SQIVND (reference sequence). The CDR3 extends over 15 amino acids. CDR3 sequence reads: CASSPTGGNFYGYTF. CDR3 sequence (DNA): TGTGCCAGTAGTCCTACAGGGGGCAATTTCTATGGCTACACCTTC.

This chain links TRBV18 with TRBJ1-6, with 7 bases identical to TRBD1. Trimming took 5 bases from V and 8 from J; bases not matched to a gene: 3. Germline V lookup: CDR1 KGHSH, CDR2 LQKENI. The CDR3 has 13 amino acids. The CDR3 nucleotides are TGTGCCAGCTCAGACAGGGAGGATTCACCCCTCCACTTT. This codes for CASSDREDSPLHF. The full variable domain, with the rest looked up from reference TRBV18 and TRBJ1-6, is NAGVMQNPRHLVRRRGQEARLRCSPMKGHSHVYWYRQLPEEGLKFMVYLQKENIIDESGMPKERFSAEFPKEGPSILRIQQVVRGDSAAYFCASSDREDSPLHFGNGTRLTVT.

The V and J genes are TRBV9 and TRBJ1-1; perhaps TRBD1 as D (5 bases). This CDR3 is 14 amino acids long. Trimming left V 0 bases short and J 2 bases short, with 8 bases between. Germline V gene data show CDR1 as SGDLS and CDR2 as YYNGEE. The CDR3 loop reads CASSVVGQNTEAFF. The DNA for the CDR3 is TGTGCCAGCAGCGTAGTTGGACAAAACACTGAAGCTTTCTTT.

V and J are TRBV5-1 and TRBJ1-1; D may be TRBD1 (5 bases). Looked up from germline, CDR1 is SGHRS and CDR2 is YFSETQ. V lost 9 bases to trimming and J lost 5 bases, with 17 bases between them. This CDR3 is 13 amino acids long. DNA of the CDR3: TGCGCCACCTCCGCCCTAGGGGAAACTGAAGCTTTCTTT. Translating it yields CATSALGETEAFF. Full variable domain (rest looked up from reference TRBV5-1 and TRBJ1-1): KAGVTQTPRYLIKTRGQQVTLSCSPISGHRSVSWYQQTPGQGLQFLFEYFSETQRNKGNFPGRFSGRQFSNSRSEMNVSTLELGDSALYLCATSALGETEAFFGQGTRLTVV.

This clone was seen just once. The chain recombines TRBV11-2 with TRBJ2-6; 7 bases align to TRBD1. CDR3 size: 14 residues. Per germline, CDR1 SGHAT and CDR2 FQNNGV. Losses at the gene ends were 4 bases for V and 13 bases for J; bases not matched to a gene: 10. In nucleotides, the CDR3 is TGTGCCAGCAGCTCCGGACAGGCCAGGGGGGTCCTGACTTTC. Amino acid sequence: CASSSGQARGVLTF.